The 9 T cell receptor beta chains presented below share a single source sample, sequenced in a study of T cell responses to AZD1222 COVID-19 vaccine. TCRdb's table, derived via immunoSEQ multiplex PCR, lists solely in-frame clones and lacks some. The table lists 90,000 or so clones, around 90% of them singletons, with under 3% in the top ten. The sample here was peripheral blood, taken on day 0 of AZD1222 vaccination. The receptors derive from an adult in good health.

This CDR3 is CSVALTHTEAFF. CDR3 coding DNA: TGCAGCGTTGCTCTGACTCACACTGAAGCTTTCTTT. The chain couples TRBV29-1 to TRBJ1-1; D is unresolved. Germline V gene data show CDR1 as SQVTM and CDR2 as ANQGSEA. V was pared by 4 bases and J by 3 bases, with 9 bases between. This CDR3 contains 12 residues.

V usage is TRBV9 and J usage is TRBJ2-5; 14 nucleotides line up with TRBD2. The CDR3 has 18 residues. Trimming at V came to 3 bases and at J to 0 bases, leaving 7 bases not matched to a gene. CDR1 and CDR2 (germline): SGDLS, YYNGEE. CDR3 amino acids: CASSAGKGLAGDQETQYF. DNA for the CDR3: TGTGCCAGCAGCGCGGGCAAGGGACTAGCGGGGGACCAAGAGACCCAGTACTTC.

CDR3 in amino acids: CASSLMGLAGGTDTQYF. CDR3 in DNA: TGTGCCAGCAGCTTAATGGGACTAGCGGGAGGCACAGATACGCAGTATTTT. The rearrangement uses TRBV7-9 and TRBJ2-3; 14 bases align to TRBD2. With 2 bases clipped from V and 1 base from J, the junction kept 2 bases outside the gene matches. The CDR3 contains 17 residues. Per germline, CDR1 SEHNR and CDR2 FQNEAQ (reference sequence).

V is TRBV5-1 and J is TRBJ2-1; 12 nucleotides align to TRBD2. V shed 3 bases and J 8 bases; nucleotides not matched to a gene: 12. CDR3 length: 17 residues. Germline CDR1 is SGHRS and CDR2 is YFSETQ. The CDR3 bases are TGCGCCAGCAGCTGGGATGGACTAGCGGGAAAGCTCGATGAGCAGTTCTTC. Residues: CASSWDGLAGKLDEQFF.

The V and J genes are TRBV27 and TRBJ1-5; D gene uncertain. Germline-derived CDR1 and CDR2 are MNHEY and SMNVEV (reference sequence). V was cut by 2 bases and J by 2 bases, with 10 bases left in between. This CDR3 contains 15 residues. The CDR3 loop reads CASSLKAGGNQPQHF. The CDR3 DNA reads TGTGCCAGCAGTTTAAAGGCTGGAGGCAATCAGCCCCAGCATTTT.

CDR3 bases: TGTGCCATCAGTGAGTCTTTAGGGGACTTAAGCAATCAGCCCCAGCATTTT. It specifies CAISESLGDLSNQPQHF. The chain employs TRBV10-3 and TRBJ1-5, with TRBD1 as a possible D gene (5 bases). Trimming stripped 0 bases from V and 1 base from J, with 13 bases between. The CDR3 runs 17 residues. Germline V gene lookup returns CDR1 ENHRY and CDR2 SYGVKD.

CDR3 loop: CASSRQDGNQPQHF. DNA for the CDR3: TGTGCCAGCAGTAGACAGGATGGGAATCAGCCCCAGCATTTT. The genes are TRBV27 and TRBJ1-5; perhaps TRBD1 as D (6 bases). With 5 bases removed from V and 4 bases from J, the gap between germline ends came to 12 bases. Per germline, CDR1 MNHEY and CDR2 SMNVEV (reference sequence). The CDR3 runs 14 residues.

The CDR3 DNA sequence: TGTGCCATCAGTGAACAGGGGGCAGAGAGTGGCTACACCTTC. Translation: CAISEQGAESGYTF. This chain uses TRBV10-3 with TRBJ1-2; the match to TRBD1 covers 9 bases. Germline trimming cut 3 bases from V and 7 bases from J; bases unmatched to any gene: 6. Germline V CDR1 and CDR2: ENHRY, SYGVKD. There are 14 residues in the CDR3.

The chain couples TRBV7-8 to TRBJ2-3, with D unclear. The CDR3 extends over 12 amino acids. Germline-derived CDR1 and CDR2 are SGHVS and FQNEAQ. The ends were cut back, 5 bases at V and 1 base at J, with 4 bases in the middle. CDR3 sequence (DNA): TGTGCCAGCAGCCCCCGCACAGATACGCAGTATTTT. Translation: CASSPRTDTQYF.